This entry lists 14 T cell receptor beta chains sequenced from one sample in a study of type 1 regulatory T cells. MiXCR was run by TCRdb on the reads, yielding one entry per CDR3 protein. The repertoire has approximately 97,000 distinct CDR3 sequences, roughly a third of them found once; the top ten carry about 2%. Sequenced input: CD4+ T cells, either the whole sample or a sorted fraction (not recorded which). The receptors originated from a human donor in good health.

The J gene is TRBJ2-5, the V gene TRBV4-2; the D gene is possibly TRBD1 (5 bases). Germline V gene data show CDR1 as LGHNA and CDR2 as YNFKEQ. The V end was cut by 1 base, the J end by 4 bases, with 13 bases between. CDR3 length: 15 amino acids. CDR3 DNA: TGTGCCAGCAGCCAAGTAGGAAGTCAGGGAGAGACCCAGTACTTC. Protein sequence: CASSQVGSQGETQYF.

This clonotype occurred a few times. The chain employs TRBV10-1 and TRBJ2-1, with D tentatively TRBD1 or TRBD2 (5 bases each). Germline values: CDR1 WNHNN, CDR2 SYGVQD (reference sequence). The CDR3 is 15 residues long. V gave up 8 bases and J gave up 4 bases, with 18 bases separating them. CDR3 loop: CASRTGTPLYNEQFF. The CDR3 coding sequence is TGCGCCAGCCGTACGGGGACCCCACTTTACAATGAGCAGTTCTTC.

This clonotype was observed a handful of times. The rearrangement joins TRBV19 to TRBJ1-4; unclear D gene. Germline V gene lookup returns CDR1 LNHDA and CDR2 SQIVND (reference sequence). CDR3 length: 14 residues. V lost 3 bases, J lost 8 bases, and 13 bases lay in between. This chain's CDR3 is CASSMKPEAEKLFF. In DNA, the CDR3 is TGTGCCAGTAGTATGAAGCCGGAGGCAGAAAAACTGTTTTTT.

The chain carries TRBV7-2 and TRBJ2-7, with D possibly matching TRBD2 (5 bases). The germline V gene encodes CDR1 SGHTA and CDR2 FQGNSA. CDR3 length: 15 amino acids. Trimming stripped 2 bases from V and 5 bases from J, with 16 bases between. CDR3 residues: CASSLNPGFSHEQYF. The CDR3 DNA is TGTGCCAGCAGCTTAAACCCGGGATTTTCCCACGAGCAGTACTTC.

This chain links TRBV20-1 with TRBJ2-3; 8 nucleotides line up with TRBD1. CDR1 is DFQATT and CDR2 is SNEGSKA in the germline V gene (reference sequence). The CDR3 covers 14 residues. Unmatched junction bases numbered 6, after V lost 5 bases and J lost 2 bases. The CDR3 loop is CSAPLQGATDTQYF. The CDR3 coding sequence is TGCAGTGCTCCGCTTCAGGGGGCCACAGATACGCAGTATTTT.

The genes are TRBV7-2 and TRBJ2-2; 7 nucleotides agree with TRBD2. Germline V gene data show CDR1 as SGHTA and CDR2 as FQGNSA. V lost 3 bases and J lost 6; bases outside the gene matches: 22. This CDR3 has 20 residues. The CDR3 DNA reads as TGTGCCAGCAGCTTTTTCCGGTCGGGACTAATGTTTACCAATCCCGGGGAGCTGTTTTTT. Its translation is CASSFFRSGLMFTNPGELFF.

The chain recombines TRBV4-2 with TRBJ2-3, with TRBD2 matching 11 bases. Trimming removed 4 bases from V and 5 bases from J; junction bases left unmatched: 2. The CDR3 is made up of 14 amino acids. Germline lookup yields CDR1 LGHNA and CDR2 YNFKEQ. This chain's CDR3 is CASSPGTSGDTQYF. DNA for the CDR3: TGTGCCAGCAGCCCCGGGACTAGCGGAGATACGCAGTATTTT.

This chain connects TRBV7-2 to TRBJ1-2; TRBD1 is a possible D gene (6 bases). V gave up 1 base and J gave up 3 bases, with 9 bases separating them. Germline-derived CDR1 and CDR2 are SGHTA and FQGNSA. The CDR3 covers 14 residues. CDR3 bases: TGTGCCAGCAGCTTAGTCGGGGGGCACTATGGCTACACCTTC. This translates into CASSLVGGHYGYTF.

The rearrangement uses TRBV7-8 and TRBJ2-2; tentative D call: TRBD2 (5 bases). With 0 bases removed from V and 5 bases from J, the gap between germline ends came to 10 bases. Germline CDR1 reads SGHVS; CDR2 reads FQNEAQ. This CDR3 region has 15 residues. The chain's CDR3 is CASSLAVSGTGELFF. As DNA, the CDR3 is TGTGCCAGCAGCTTAGCGGTATCGGGGACCGGGGAGCTGTTTTTT. Supplemented by reference TRBV7-8 and TRBJ2-2, the full variable domain reads GAGVSQSPRYKVAKRGQDVALRCDPISGHVSLFWYQQALGQGPEFLTYFQNEAQLDKSGLPSDRFFAERPEGSVSTLKIQRTQQEDSAVYLCASSLAVSGTGELFFGEGSRLTVL.

V usage is TRBV5-1 and J usage is TRBJ2-7, with TRBD1 matching 8 bases. From germline, CDR1 is SGHRS and CDR2 YFSETQ. This CDR3 has 13 amino acids. V dropped 3 bases and J dropped 1; count of bases not matched to a gene: 0. For the CDR3, the DNA is TGCGCCAGCAGCTACAGGGGGTCCTACGAGCAGTACTTC. It codes for CASSYRGSYEQYF.

For this clonotype: An end of the junction does not agree with germline; a read error may underlie this. The chain links TRBV2 to TRBJ2-7; TRBD2 matches 9 bases. Per the germline V gene, CDR1 is SNHLY and CDR2 is FYNNEI. There are 14 residues in the CDR3. The CDR3 sequence is CASSEGGKSGRLDF. In DNA form, the CDR3 reads TGTGCCAGCAGTGAAGGAGGGAAGAGCGGGAGGTTGGACTTC. Variable domain in full (rest from reference TRBV2 and TRBJ2-7): EPEVTQTPSHQVTQMGQEVILRCVPISNHLYFYWYRQILGQKVEFLVSFYNNEISEKSEIFDDQFSVERPDGSNFTLKIRSTKLEDSAMYFCASSEGGKSGRLDFGPGTRLTVT.

This rearrangement joins TRBV6-5 to TRBJ1-2; a possible D gene is TRBD1 (5 bases). V was shortened by 5 bases and J by 3 bases, with 10 bases between the two germline ends. Germline V lookup: CDR1 MNHEY, CDR2 SVGAGI. The length of the CDR3 is 13 residues. For the CDR3, the DNA is TGTGCCAGCAGTAGGGGCGCAGACTATGGCTACACCTTC. This sequence encodes CASSRGADYGYTF.

This chain links TRBV5-4 with TRBJ2-5, with D possibly TRBD2 on 5 matching bases. The CDR3 has 14 amino acids. Trimming removed 0 bases from V and 2 bases from J, with 8 bases in between. CDR1 is SGHNT, CDR2 YYREEE, per germline (reference sequence). CDR3 sequence (DNA): TGTGCCAGCAGCTTGGCACGGGATCAAGAGACCCAGTACTTC. It encodes CASSLARDQETQYF.

This clonotype was counted a few times. The chain couples TRBV6-2 or TRBV6-3 to TRBJ2-1, with 8 bases fitting TRBD2. Trimming removed 8 bases from V and 3 bases from J; junction bases left unmatched: 3. Germline lookup yields CDR1 MNHEY and CDR2 SVGEGT. CDR3 length equals 13 residues. This chain's CDR3 is CASYSGIYNEQFF. The DNA of the CDR3 is TGTGCCAGCTATAGCGGGATCTACAATGAGCAGTTCTTC.